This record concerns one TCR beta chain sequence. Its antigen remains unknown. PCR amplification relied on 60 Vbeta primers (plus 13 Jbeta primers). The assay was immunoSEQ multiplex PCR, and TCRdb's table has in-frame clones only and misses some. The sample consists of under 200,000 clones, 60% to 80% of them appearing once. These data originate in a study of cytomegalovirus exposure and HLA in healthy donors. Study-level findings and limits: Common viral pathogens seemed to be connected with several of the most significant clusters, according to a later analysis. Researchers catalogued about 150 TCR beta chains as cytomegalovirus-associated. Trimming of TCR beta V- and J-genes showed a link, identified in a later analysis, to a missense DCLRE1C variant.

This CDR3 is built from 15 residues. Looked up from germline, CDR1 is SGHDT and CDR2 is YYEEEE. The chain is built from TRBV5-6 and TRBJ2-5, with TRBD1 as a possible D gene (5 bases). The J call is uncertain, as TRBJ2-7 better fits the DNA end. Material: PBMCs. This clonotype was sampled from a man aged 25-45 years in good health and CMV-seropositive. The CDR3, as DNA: TGTGCCAGCAGCTTGGTTCTCCAGGGTTTTAACGAGCAGTACTTC. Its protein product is CASSLVLQGFNEQYF.